This T cell receptor beta chain was obtained from a study of human T cells and chemical hapten exposure. In the study overall: Mostly female, the patients presented with alopecia areata, totalis or universalis. Whole-study findings and limits: The donor cohort had alopecia, so its immune response may not match that of healthy people.

During construction of the library, unique molecular identifiers were attached to individual cDNA molecules for quantitative, reproducible TCR counting. Each CDR3 protein gets one entry after TCRdb re-called the RACE reads with MiXCR. The table includes roughly 81,000 distinct CDR3 sequences, around 7.9% detected once. This CDR3 has 18 amino acids. CDR1 KGHDR and CDR2 SFDVKD come from the germline V gene. The junction had 11 bases not matched to a gene; V was cut back by 3 bases and J by 4 bases. The time point is: pre-sensitization, week 0. As for treatment: therapeutic diphenylcyclopropenone sensitization with weekly scalp DPC. Blood draws came before every patch-test application. This clonotype was seen at least ten times. Its specificity is unknown.

Sample: whole blood, taken in connection with sensitization to the hapten diphenylcyclopropenone (DPC). The TCR was taken from a man aged 35-49 years with alopecia areata. Some clones in this sample may be carry-over from other donors' samples. The J gene is TRBJ2-2, the V gene TRBV24-1, with 9 bases aligning to TRBD2. CDR3 loop: CATSDASGRPVGTGELFF. The CDR3 bases are TGTGCCACCAGTGATGCCAGCGGGAGGCCCGTTGGCACCGGGGAGCTGTTTTTT.